The clone carrying this T cell receptor beta chain occurred a few times. This sample is drawn from a study of blood T cells in healthy people across ages. Using a J-beta primer mix together with a sample-barcoded 5' primer, a second PCR was run for roughly 7 to 11 cycles. All samples gave at least 2.5 million CDR3-containing paired-end reads. MiXCR, applied by TCRdb to the 5' RACE reads, yields one record per CDR3 protein. This sample yields about 1 million distinct CDR3 sequences, of which 20% to 25% are seen a single time; about 0.72% belongs to the top ten. The data were also submitted as part of a second study, on T cells of mothers and their children.

The sequenced sample was blood. This clonotype originated in a girl aged 2-10 years in good health.

The CDR3 spells CASSLGGPNTIYF. The CDR3 DNA sequence: TGCGCCAGCAGCTTGGGCGGGCCGAACACCATATATTTT. The chain links TRBV5-1 to TRBJ1-3; unclear D gene. The V gene lost 0 bases and the J gene lost 7 bases, with 8 bases spanning the gap. Germline V gene sequence: CDR1 SGHRS, CDR2 YFSETQ. The CDR3 sequence is 13 residues long.